This TCR beta chain was recovered during a study of blood T cell repertoires in COVID-19. Study context: Sites in the United States, Italy and Spain provided acute and convalescent COVID-19 samples. PBMCs, B-cell-depleted T cells, or T cells were the source of the cDNA or gDNA that made up the material.

TCRdb's copy holds only in-frame clones and misses some; the assay was immunoSEQ multiplex PCR. The table lists fewer than 80,000 clones, 80% to 95% of them singletons. Material for sequencing was peripheral blood. This receptor was identified in a human donor in a cohort sampled during active COVID-19.

The CDR3 nucleotides are TGTGCCAGCAGCTTAGAGGGACTAGAAGCCTACGAGCAGTACTTC. Its protein is CASSLEGLEAYEQYF. V usage is TRBV7-9 and J usage is TRBJ2-7; 8 nucleotides line up with TRBD2. The germline CDR1 and CDR2 sequences are SEHNR and FQNEAQ (reference sequence). V gave up 1 base and J gave up 2 bases; unmatched junction bases: 4. There are 15 residues in the CDR3.